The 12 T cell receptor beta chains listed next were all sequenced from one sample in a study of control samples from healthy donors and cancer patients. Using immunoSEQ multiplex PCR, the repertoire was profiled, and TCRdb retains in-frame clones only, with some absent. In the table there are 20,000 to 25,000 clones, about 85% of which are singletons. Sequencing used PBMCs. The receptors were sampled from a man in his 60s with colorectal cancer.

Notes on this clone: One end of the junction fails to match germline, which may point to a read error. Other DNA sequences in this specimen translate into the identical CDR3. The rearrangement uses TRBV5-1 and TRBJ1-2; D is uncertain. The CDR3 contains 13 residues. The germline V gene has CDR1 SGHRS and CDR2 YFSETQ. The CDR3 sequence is CASSPMRMDGYTF. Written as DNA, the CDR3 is TGTGCCAGCAGCCCCATGAGAATGGATGGCTACACCTTC.

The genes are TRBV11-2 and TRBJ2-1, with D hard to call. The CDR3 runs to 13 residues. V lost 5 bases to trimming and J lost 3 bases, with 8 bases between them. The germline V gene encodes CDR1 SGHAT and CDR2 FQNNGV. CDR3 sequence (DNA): TGTGCCAGCAGCCCCGGCCGCTACAATGAGCAGTTCTTC. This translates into CASSPGRYNEQFF.

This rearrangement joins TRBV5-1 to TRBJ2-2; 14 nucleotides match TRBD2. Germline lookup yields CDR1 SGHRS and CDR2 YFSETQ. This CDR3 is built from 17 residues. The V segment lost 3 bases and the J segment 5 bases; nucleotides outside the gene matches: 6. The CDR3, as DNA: TGCGCCAGCAGCTCGAGGACTAGCGGGGGGTTTACCGGGGAGCTGTTTTTT. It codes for CASSSRTSGGFTGELFF.

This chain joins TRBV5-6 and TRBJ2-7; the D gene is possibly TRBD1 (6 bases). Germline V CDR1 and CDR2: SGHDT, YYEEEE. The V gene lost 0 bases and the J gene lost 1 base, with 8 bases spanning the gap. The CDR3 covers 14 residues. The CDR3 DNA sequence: TGTGCCAGCAGCTTGGGAGGGGGATCCTACGAGCAGTACTTC. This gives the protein CASSLGGGSYEQYF. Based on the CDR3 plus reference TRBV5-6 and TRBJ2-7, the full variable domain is DAGVTQSPTHLIKTRGQQVTLRCSPKSGHDTVSWYQQALGQGPQFIFQYYEEEERQRGNFPDRFSGHQFPNYSSELNVNALLLGDSALYLCASSLGGGSYEQYFGPGTRLTVT.

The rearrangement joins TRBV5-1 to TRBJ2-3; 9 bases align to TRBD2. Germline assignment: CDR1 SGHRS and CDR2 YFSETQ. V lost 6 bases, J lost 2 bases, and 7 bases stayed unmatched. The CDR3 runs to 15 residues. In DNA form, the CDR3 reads TGCGCCAGCATCCCAAGCGGGGGGAACACAGATACGCAGTATTTT. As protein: CASIPSGGNTDTQYF.

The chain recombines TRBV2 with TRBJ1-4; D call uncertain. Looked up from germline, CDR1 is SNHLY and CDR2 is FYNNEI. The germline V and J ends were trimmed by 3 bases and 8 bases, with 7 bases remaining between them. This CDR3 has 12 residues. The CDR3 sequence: CASSDVGEKLFF. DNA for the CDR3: TGTGCCAGCAGTGACGTGGGGGAAAAACTGTTTTTT.

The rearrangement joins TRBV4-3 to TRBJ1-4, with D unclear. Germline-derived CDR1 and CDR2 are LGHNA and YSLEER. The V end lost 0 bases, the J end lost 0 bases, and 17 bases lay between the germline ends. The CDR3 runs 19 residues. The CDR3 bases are TGCGCCAGCAGCCAAGATCGTCTTGTTGCCAGTGCAACTAATGAAAAACTGTTTTTT. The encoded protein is CASSQDRLVASATNEKLFF.

The CDR3 nucleotides read TGTGCCAGCAGTTACTCAGGGACAGAGATGGCCCAAGCTTTCTTT. Its protein product is CASSYSGTEMAQAFF. V and J are TRBV6-5 and TRBJ1-1; 7 nucleotides agree with TRBD1. Germline V gene sequence: CDR1 MNHEY, CDR2 SVGAGI. The CDR3 runs to 15 residues. Losses at the gene ends were 0 bases for V and 9 bases for J; bases not matched to a gene: 10.

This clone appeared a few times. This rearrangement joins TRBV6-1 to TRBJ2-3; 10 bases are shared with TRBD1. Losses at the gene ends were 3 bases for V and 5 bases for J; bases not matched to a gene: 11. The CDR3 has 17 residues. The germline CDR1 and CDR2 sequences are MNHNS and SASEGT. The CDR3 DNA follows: TGTGCCAGCAGTGAGGGGAGTTTTGGGACAGGGGTAGATACGCAGTATTTT. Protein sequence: CASSEGSFGTGVDTQYF.

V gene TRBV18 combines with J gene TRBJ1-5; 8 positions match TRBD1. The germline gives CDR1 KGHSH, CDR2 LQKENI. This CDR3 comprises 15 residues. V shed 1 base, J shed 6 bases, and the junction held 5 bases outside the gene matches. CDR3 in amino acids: CASSPLTGAGQPQHF. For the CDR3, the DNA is TGTGCCAGCTCACCACTGACAGGGGCGGGTCAGCCCCAGCATTTT. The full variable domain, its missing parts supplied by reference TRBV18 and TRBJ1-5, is NAGVMQNPRHLVRRRGQEARLRCSPMKGHSHVYWYRQLPEEGLKFMVYLQKENIIDESGMPKERFSAEFPKEGPSILRIQQVVRGDSAAYFCASSPLTGAGQPQHFGDGTRLSIL.

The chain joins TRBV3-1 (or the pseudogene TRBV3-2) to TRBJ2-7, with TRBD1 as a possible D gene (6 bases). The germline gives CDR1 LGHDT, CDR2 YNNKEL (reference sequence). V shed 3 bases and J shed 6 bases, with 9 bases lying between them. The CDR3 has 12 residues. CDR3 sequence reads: CASSHRGSEQYV. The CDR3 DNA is TGTGCCAGCAGCCACAGGGGTAGCGAGCAGTACGTC.

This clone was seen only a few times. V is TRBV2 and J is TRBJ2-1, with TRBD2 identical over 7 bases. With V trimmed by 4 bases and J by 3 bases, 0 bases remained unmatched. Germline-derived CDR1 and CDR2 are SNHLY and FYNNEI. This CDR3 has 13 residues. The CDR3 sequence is CASSGTSYNEQFF. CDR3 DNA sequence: TGTGCCAGCAGTGGGACTAGCTACAATGAGCAGTTCTTC. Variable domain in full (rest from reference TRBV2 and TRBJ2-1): EPEVTQTPSHQVTQMGQEVILRCVPISNHLYFYWYRQILGQKVEFLVSFYNNEISEKSEIFDDQFSVERPDGSNFTLKIRSTKLEDSAMYFCASSGTSYNEQFFGPGTRLTVL.